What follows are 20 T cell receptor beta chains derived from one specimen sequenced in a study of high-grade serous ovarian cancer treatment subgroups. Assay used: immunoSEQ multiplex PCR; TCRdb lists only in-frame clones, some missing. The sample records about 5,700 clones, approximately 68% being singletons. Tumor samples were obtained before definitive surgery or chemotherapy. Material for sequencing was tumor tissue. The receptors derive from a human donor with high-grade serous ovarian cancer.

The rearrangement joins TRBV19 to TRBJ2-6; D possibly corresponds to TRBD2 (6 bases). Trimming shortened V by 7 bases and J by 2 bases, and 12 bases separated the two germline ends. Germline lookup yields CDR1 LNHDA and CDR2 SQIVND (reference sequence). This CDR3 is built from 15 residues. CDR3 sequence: CASKGGEAGANVLTF. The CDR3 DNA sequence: TGTGCCAGTAAAGGAGGGGAGGCTGGGGCCAACGTCCTGACTTTC.

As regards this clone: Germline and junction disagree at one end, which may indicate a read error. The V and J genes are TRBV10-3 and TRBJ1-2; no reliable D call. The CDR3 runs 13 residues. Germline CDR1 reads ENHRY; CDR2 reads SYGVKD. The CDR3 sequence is CASSPFLLSGYTF. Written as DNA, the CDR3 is TGTGCCAGCAGTCCCTTCCTTCTAAGTGGCTACACCTTC.

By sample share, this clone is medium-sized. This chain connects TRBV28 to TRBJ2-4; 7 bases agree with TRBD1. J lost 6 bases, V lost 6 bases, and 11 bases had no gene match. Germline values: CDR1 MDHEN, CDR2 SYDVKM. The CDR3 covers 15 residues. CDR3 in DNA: TGTGCCAGCAGGAGGATTGGACAGGTGGGAAACATTCAGTACTTC. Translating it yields CASRRIGQVGNIQYF.

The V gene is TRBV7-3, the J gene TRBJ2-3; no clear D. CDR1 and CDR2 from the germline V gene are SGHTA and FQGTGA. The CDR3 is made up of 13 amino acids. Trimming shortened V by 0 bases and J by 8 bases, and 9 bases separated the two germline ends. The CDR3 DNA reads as TGTGCCAGCAGCTTAACCGCCAGTGCTACGCAGTATTTT. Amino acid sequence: CASSLTASATQYF.

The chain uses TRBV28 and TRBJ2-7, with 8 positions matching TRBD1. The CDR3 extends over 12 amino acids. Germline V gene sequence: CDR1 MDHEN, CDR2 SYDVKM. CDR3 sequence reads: CGTKTGDNEQYF. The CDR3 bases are TGTGGCACGAAGACAGGGGACAACGAGCAGTACTTC.

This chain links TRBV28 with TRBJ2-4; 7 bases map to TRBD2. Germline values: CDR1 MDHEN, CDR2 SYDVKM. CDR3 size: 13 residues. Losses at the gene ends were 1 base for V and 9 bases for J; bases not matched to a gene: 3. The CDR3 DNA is TGTGCCAGCAGTTTATCCGGGGAGGGCATTCAGTACTTC. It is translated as CASSLSGEGIQYF.

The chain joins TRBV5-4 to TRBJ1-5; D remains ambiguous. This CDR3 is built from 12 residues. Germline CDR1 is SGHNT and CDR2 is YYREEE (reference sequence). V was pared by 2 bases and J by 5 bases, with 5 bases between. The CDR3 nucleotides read TGTGCCAGCAGCTTAAAAGATCAGCCCCAGCATTTT. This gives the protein CASSLKDQPQHF.

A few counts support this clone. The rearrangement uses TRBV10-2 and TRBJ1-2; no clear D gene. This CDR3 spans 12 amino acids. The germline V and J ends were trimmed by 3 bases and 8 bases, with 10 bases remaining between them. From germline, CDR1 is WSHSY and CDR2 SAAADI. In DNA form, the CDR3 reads TGCGCCAGCAGTGAACGGGTCGGAGGCTACACCTTC. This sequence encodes CASSERVGGYTF.

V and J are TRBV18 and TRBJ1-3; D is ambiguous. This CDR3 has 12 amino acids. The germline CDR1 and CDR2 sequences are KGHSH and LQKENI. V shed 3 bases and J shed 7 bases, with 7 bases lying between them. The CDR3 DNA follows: TGTGCCAGCTCACCCGACCCTAACACCATATATTTT. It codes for CASSPDPNTIYF.

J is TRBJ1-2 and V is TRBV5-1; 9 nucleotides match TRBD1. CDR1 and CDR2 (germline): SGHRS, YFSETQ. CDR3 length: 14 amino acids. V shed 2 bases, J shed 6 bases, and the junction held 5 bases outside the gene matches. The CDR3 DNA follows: TGCGCCAGCAGCTTCGGTAGGACAGGGGATGGCTACACCTTC. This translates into CASSFGRTGDGYTF.

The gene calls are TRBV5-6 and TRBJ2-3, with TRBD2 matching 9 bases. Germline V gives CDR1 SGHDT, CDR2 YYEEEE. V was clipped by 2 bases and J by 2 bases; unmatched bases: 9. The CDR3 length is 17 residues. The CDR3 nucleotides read TGTGCCAGCAGCTTTAGAGCGGGGGGCCTACCCACAGATACGCAGTATTTT. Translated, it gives CASSFRAGGLPTDTQYF.

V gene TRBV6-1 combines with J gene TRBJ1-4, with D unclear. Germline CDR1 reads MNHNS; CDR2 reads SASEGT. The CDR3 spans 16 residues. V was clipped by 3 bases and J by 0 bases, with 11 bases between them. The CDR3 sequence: CASSDVPRATNEKLFF. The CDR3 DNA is TGTGCCAGCAGTGATGTCCCAAGGGCAACTAATGAAAAACTGTTTTTT.

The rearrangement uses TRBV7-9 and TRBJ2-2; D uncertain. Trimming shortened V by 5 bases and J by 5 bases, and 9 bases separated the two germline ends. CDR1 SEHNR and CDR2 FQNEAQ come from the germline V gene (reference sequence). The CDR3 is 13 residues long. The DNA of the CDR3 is TGTGCCAGCAGCCTCAGGATTACCGGGGAGCTGTTTTTT. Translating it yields CASSLRITGELFF.

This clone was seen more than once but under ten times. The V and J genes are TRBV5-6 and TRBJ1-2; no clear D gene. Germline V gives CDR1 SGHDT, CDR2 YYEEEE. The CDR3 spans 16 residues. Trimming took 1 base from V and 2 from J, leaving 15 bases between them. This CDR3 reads CASSLLGTKQNYGYTF. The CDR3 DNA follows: TGTGCCAGCAGCTTGTTGGGCACCAAACAGAACTATGGCTACACCTTC.

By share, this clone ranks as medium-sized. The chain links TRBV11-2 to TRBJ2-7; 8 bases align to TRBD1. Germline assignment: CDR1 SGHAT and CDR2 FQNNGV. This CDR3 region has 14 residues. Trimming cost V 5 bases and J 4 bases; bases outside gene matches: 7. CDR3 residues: CASSLQGGWYEQYF. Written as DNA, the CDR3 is TGTGCCAGCAGCCTACAGGGGGGTTGGTACGAGCAGTACTTC.

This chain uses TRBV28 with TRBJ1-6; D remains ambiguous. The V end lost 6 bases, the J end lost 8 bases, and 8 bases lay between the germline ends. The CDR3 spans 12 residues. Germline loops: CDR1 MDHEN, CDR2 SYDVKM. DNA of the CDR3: TGTGCCAGCAGAACCAGGCATTCACCCCTCCACTTT. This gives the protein CASRTRHSPLHF.

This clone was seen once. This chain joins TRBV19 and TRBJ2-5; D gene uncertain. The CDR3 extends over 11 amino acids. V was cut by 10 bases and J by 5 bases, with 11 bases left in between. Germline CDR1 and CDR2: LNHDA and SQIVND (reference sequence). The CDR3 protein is CATTSRETQYF. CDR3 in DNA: TGTGCCACCACCTCGCGGGAGACCCAGTACTTC.

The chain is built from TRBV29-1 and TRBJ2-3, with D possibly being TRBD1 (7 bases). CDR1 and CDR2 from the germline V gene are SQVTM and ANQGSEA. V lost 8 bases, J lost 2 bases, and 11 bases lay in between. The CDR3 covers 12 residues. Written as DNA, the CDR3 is TGCAGCCCAGGGGGGACCACAGATACGCAGTATTTT. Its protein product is CSPGGTTDTQYF.

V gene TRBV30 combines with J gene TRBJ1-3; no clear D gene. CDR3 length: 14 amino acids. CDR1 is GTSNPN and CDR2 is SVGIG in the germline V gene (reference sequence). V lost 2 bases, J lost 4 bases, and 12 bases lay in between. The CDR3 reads CAWSFDLGGNTIYF. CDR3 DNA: TGTGCCTGGAGTTTCGACTTGGGGGGAAACACCATATATTTT.

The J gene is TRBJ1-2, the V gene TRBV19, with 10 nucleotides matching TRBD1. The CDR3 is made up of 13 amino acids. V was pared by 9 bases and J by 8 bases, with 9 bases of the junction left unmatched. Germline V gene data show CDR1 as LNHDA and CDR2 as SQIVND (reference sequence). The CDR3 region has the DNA TGTGCCAGCCTTGGGGACAGGGGAAAAGGCTACACCTTC. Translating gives CASLGDRGKGYTF.